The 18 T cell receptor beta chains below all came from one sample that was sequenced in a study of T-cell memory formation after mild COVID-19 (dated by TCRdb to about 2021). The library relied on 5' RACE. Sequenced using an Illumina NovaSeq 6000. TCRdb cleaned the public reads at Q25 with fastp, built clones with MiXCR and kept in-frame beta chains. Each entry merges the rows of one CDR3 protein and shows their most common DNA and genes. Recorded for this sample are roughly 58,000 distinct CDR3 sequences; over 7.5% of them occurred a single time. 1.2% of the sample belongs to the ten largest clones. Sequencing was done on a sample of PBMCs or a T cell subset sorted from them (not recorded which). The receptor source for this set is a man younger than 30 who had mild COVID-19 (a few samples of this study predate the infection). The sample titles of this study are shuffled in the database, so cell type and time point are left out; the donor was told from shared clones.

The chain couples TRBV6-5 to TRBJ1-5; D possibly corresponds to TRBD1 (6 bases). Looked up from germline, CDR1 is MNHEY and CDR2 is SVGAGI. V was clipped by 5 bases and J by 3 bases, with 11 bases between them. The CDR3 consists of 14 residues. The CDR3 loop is CASSLQGLNQPQHF. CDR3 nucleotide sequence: TGTGCCAGCAGTCTACAGGGTCTCAATCAGCCCCAGCATTTT.

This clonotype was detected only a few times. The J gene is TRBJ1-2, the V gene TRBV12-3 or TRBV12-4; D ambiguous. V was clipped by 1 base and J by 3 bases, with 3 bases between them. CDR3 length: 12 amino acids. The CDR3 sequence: CASSLGYYGYTF. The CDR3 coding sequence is TGTGCCAGCAGTTTAGGTTACTATGGCTACACCTTC.

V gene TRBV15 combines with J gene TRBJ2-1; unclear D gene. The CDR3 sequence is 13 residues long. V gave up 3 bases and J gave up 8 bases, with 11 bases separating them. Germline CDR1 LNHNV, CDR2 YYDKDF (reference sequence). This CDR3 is CATSSSPFDEQFF. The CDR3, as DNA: TGTGCCACCAGCAGCAGCCCCTTCGATGAGCAGTTCTTC.

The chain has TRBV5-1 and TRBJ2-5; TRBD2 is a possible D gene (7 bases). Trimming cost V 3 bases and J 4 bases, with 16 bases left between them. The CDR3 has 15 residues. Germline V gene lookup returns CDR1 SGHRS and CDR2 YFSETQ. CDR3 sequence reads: CASSSQAGATETQYF. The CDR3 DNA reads TGCGCCAGCAGCTCTCAGGCGGGGGCCACAGAGACCCAGTACTTC.

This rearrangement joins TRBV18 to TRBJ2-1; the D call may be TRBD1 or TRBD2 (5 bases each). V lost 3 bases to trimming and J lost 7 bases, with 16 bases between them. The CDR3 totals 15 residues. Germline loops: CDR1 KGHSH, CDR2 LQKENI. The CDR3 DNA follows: TGTGCCAGCTCACCGACAGTCAACACGGGGAATGAGCAGTTCTTC. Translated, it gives CASSPTVNTGNEQFF.

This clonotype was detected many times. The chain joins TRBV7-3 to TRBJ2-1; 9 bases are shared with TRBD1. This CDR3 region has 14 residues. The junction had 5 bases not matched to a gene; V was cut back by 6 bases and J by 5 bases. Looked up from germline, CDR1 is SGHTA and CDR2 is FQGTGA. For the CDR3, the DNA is TGTGCCAGCAGAACCGGGACAGGGAACAATGAGCAGTTCTTC. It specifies CASRTGTGNNEQFF.

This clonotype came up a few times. The CDR3 sequence is CASSKEGWQGEITDTQYF. CDR3 DNA sequence: TGTGCCAGCAGCAAAGAGGGTTGGCAGGGAGAAATCACAGATACGCAGTATTTT. The chain uses TRBV21-1 and TRBJ2-3; TRBD1, the table's D call, was not compared with the DNA. TRBV21-1 is an annotated pseudogene. The CDR3 spans 18 residues.

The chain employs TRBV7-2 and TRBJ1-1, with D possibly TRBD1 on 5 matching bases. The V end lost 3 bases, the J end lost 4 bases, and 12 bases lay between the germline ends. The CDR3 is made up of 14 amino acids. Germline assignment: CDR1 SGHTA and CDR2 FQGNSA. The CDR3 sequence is CASSFWGVGTEAFF. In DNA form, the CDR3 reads TGTGCCAGCAGCTTCTGGGGGGTTGGCACTGAAGCTTTCTTT.

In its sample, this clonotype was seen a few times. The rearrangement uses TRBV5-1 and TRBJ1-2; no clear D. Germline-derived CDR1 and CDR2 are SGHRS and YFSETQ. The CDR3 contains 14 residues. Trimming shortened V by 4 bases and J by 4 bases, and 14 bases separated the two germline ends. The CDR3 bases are TGCGCCAGCAGCCCCAGCAGTCCTAGCTATGGCTACACCTTC. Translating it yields CASSPSSPSYGYTF.

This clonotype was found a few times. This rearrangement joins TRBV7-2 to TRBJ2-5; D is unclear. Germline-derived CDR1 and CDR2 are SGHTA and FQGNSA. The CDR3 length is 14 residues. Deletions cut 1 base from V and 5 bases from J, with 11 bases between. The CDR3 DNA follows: TGTGCCAGCAGCTTAGGGGCCAGATCTGAGACCCAGTACTTC. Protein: CASSLGARSETQYF.

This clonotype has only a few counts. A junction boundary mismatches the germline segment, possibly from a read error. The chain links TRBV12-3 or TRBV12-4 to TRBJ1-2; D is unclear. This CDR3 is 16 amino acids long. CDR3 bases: TGTGCCAGCAGCCAACACAGTTCCCCTTCACCCTATCGCTACACCTTC. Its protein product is CASSQHSSPSPYRYTF.

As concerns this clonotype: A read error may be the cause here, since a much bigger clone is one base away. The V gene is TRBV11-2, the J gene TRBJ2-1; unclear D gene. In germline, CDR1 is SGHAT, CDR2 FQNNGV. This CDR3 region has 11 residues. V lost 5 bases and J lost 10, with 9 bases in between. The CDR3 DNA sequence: TGTGCCAGCAGCCGCCGAGCAGAGCAGTTCTTC. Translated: CASSRRAEQFF.

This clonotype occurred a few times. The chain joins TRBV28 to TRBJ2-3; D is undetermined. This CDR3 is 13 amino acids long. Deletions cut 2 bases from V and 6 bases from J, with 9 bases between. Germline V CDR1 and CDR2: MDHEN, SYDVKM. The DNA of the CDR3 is TGTGCCAGCAGTTTACTGGGCCTCGATACGCAGTATTTT. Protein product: CASSLLGLDTQYF. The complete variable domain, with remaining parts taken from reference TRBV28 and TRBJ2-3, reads DVKVTQSSRYLVKRTGEKVFLECVQDMDHENMFWYRQDPGLGLRLIYFSYDVKMKEKGDIPEGYSVSREKKERFSLILESASTNQTSMYLCASSLLGLDTQYFGPGTRLTVL.

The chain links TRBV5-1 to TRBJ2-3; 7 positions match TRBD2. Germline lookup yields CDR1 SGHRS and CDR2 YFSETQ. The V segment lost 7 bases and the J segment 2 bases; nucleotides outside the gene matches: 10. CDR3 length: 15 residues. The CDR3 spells CASAALAEYTDTQYF. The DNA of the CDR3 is TGCGCCAGCGCGGCCCTAGCGGAGTACACAGATACGCAGTATTTT.

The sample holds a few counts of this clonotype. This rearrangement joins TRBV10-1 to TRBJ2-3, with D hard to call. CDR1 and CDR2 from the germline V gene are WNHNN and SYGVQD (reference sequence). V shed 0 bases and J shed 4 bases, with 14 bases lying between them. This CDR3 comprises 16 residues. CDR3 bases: TGCGCCAGCAGTGAGTCGAAGGGCGGTAGGGCAGATACGCAGTATTTT. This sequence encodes CASSESKGGRADTQYF.

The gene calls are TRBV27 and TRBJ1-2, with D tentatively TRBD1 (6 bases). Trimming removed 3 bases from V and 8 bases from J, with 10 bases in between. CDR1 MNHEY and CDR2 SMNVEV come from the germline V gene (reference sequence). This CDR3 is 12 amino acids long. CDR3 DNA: TGTGCCAGCAGTTTCGAAGGGGGGGGCTACACCTTC. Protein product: CASSFEGGGYTF.

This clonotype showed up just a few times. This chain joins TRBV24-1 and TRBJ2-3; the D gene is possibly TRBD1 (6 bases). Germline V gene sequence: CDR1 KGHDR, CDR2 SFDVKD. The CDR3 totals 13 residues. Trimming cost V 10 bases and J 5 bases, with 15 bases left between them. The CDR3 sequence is CATGWGQGDTQYF. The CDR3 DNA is TGTGCCACGGGCTGGGGGCAGGGAGATACGCAGTATTTT.

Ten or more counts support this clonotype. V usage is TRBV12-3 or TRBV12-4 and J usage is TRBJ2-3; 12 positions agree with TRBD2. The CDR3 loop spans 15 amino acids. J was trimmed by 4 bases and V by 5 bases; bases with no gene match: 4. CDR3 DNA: TGTGCCAGCAGTCCTAGCGGGGGGGCCGCAGATACGCAGTATTTT. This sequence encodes CASSPSGGAADTQYF.